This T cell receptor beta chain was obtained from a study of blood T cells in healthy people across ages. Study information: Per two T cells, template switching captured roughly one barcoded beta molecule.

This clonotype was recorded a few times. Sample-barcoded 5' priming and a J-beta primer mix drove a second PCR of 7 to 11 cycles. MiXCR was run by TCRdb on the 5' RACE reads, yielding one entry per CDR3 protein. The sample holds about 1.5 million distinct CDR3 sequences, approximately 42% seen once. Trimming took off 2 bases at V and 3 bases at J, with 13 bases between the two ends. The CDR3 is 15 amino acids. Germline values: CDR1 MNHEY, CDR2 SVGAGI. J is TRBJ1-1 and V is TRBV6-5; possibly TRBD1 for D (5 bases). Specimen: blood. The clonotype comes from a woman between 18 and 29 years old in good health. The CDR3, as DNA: TGTGCCAGCAGTTACCTTACAGGCGACTACACTGAAGCTTTCTTT. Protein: CASSYLTGDYTEAFF.